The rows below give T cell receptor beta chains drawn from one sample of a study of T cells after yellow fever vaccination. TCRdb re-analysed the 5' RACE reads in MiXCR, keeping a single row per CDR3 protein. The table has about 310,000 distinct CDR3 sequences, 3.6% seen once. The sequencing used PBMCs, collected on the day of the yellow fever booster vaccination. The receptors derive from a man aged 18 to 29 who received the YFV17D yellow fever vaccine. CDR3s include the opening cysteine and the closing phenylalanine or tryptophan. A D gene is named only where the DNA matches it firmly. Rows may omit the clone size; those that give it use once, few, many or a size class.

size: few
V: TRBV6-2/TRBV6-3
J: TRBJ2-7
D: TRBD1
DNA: TGTGCCACCCTCAGACAGGGCTACGAGCAGTACTTC
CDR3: CATLRQGYEQYF

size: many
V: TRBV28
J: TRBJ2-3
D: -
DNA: TGTGCCAGCACCCATCATACCGGGGGTACAGATACGCAGTATTTT
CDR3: CASTHHTGGTDTQYF

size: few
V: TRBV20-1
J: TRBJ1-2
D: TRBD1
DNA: TGCAGTGCTAGACCCCGACAGGGCCACCTCTATGGCTACACCTTC
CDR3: CSARPRQGHLYGYTF

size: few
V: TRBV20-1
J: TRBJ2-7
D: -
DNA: TGCAGTGCTAGAAATATTGGCAGAGACTACGAGCAGTACTTC
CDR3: CSARNIGRDYEQYF

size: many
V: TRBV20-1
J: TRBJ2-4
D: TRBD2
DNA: TGCAGTGTTTCGGGACTAAGGAGGGGAAACATTCAGTACTTC
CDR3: CSVSGLRRGNIQYF

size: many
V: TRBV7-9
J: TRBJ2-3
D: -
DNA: TGTGCCAGCAGCTTAGTGGGCTTCGAAGCGAACGAAGATACGCAGTATTTT
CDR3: CASSLVGFEANEDTQYF

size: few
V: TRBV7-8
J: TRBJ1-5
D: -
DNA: TGTGCCAGCAGCCTGAGGACAGACTATAGCAATCAGCCCCAGCATTTT
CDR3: CASSLRTDYSNQPQHF

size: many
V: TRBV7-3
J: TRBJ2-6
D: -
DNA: TGTGCCAGCAGCTTAATGGATCAATCCGGGGCCAACGTCCTGACTTTC
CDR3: CASSLMDQSGANVLTF

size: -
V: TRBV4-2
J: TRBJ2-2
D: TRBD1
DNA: TGTGCCAGCAGCCAAGGCAGGGGGCGAGTCACCGGGGAGCTGTTTTTT
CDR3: CASSQGRGRVTGELFF

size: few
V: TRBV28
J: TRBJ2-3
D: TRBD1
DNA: TGTGCCAGCAGAGTACAGGGGATAGATACGCAGTATTTT
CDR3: CASRVQGIDTQYF

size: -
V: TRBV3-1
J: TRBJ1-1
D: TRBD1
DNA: TGTGCCAGCAGCCACCTGGACAGGGGTATGAACACTGAAGCTTTCTTT
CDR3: CASSHLDRGMNTEAFF

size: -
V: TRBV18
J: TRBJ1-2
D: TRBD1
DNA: TGTGCCAGCTCACCCGCACGGGGAGGACAGGGTGTCGGCTACACCTTC
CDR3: CASSPARGGQGVGYTF

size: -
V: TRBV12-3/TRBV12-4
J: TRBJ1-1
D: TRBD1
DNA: TGTGCCAGCAGTAACAGGGGACAGGGGACTGAAGCTTTCTTT
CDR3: CASSNRGQGTEAFF

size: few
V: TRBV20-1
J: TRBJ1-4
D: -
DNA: TGCAGTGCTAGAGGTCGGGCCTCCTGGTGGAAACTGTTTTTT
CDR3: CSARGRASWWKLFF

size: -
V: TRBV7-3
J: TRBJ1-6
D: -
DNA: TGTGCCAGCAGCTTAAACAGGGTAGATAATTCACCCCTCCACTTT
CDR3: CASSLNRVDNSPLHF

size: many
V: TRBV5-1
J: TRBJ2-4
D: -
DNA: TGCGCCAGCAGCCATCAGGGGGCCAAAAACATTCAGTACTTC
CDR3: CASSHQGAKNIQYF

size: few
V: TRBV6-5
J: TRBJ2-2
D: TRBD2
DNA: TGTGCCAGCAGTCGGACTAGCGGGGCCGGGGAGCTGTTTTTT
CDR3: CASSRTSGAGELFF

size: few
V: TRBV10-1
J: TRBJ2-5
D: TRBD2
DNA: TGCGCCAGCAGTGCGAGCGGGGAAGAGACCCAGTACTTC
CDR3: CASSASGEETQYF

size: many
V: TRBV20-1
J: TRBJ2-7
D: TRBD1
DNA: TGCAGTGCTAGAGGACCTGGGACAGGCGGAGGCTACGAGCAGTACTTC
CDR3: CSARGPGTGGGYEQYF

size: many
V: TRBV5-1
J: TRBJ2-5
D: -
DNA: TGCGCCAGCAGCTTGATTGGGGAGACCCAGTACTTC
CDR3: CASSLIGETQYF

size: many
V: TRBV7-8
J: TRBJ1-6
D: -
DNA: TGTGCCAGCAGCTTAGTGGATTCACCCCTCCACTTT
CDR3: CASSLVDSPLHF

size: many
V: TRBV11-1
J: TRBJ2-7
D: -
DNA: TGTGCCAGCAGCTCTTACGTGGACGAGCAGTACTTC
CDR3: CASSSYVDEQYF

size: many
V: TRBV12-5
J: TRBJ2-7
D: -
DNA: TGTGCTAGTGGTACCCTCGACAGTTACGAGCAGTACTTC
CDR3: CASGTLDSYEQYF

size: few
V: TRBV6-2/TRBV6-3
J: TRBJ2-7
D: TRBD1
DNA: TGTGCCAGCAGTTACTCACAGGGGACAACCTACGAGCAGTACTTC
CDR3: CASSYSQGTTYEQYF

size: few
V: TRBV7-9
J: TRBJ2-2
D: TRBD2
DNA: TGTGCCAGCAGCCGCGGACTAGCGGGGGGCTACACCGGGGAGCTGTTTTTT
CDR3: CASSRGLAGGYTGELFF

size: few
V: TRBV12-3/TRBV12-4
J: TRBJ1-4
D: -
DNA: TGTGCCAGCAGTTTACGGGTTTCAGCAACTAATGAAAAACTGTTTTTT
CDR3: CASSLRVSATNEKLFF

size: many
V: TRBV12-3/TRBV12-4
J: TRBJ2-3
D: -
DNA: TGTGCCAGCAGTTTACTGGCCGGCAGCACAGATACGCAGTATTTT
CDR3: CASSLLAGSTDTQYF

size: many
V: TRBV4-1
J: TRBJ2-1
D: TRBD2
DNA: TGCGCCAGCAGCCCGACTAGCGGGGGGGACTACAATGAGCAGTTCTTC
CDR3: CASSPTSGGDYNEQFF

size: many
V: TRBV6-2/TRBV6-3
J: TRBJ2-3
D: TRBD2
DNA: TGTGCCAGCAACGTAGCGGGAACGCAGTATTTT
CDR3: CASNVAGTQYF

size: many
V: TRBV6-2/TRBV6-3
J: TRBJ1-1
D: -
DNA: TGTGCCAGCAGTTACTCGACGGGATACACTGAAGCTTTCTTT
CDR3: CASSYSTGYTEAFF

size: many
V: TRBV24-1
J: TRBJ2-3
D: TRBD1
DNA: TGTGCCACCAGTGATTCCGAACAGGGGGGTACGCAGTATTTT
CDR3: CATSDSEQGGTQYF

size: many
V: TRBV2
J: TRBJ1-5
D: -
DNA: TGTGCCAGCAGCAGTGTCATCAAAGGTCAGCCCCAGCATTTT
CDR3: CASSSVIKGQPQHF

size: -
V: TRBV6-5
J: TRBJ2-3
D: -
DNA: TGTGCCAGCAGTTACCCCCAGTCCGGTACGCAGTATTTT
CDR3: CASSYPQSGTQYF

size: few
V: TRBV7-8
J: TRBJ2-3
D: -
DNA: TGTGCCAGCACCCCCGGACTCTCCCCGGATACGCAGTATTTT
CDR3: CASTPGLSPDTQYF

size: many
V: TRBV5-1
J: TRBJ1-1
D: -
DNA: TGCGCCAGCAGCTCAGGAGGGGCCACTGAAGCTTTCTTT
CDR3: CASSSGGATEAFF

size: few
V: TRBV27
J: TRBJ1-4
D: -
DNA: TGTGCCAGCAGTCCCCTCGGGGGCACTAATGAAAAACTGTTTTTT
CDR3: CASSPLGGTNEKLFF

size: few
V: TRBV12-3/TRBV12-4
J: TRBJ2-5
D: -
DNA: TGTGCCAGCAGTTTCGCCAGGGCGACCCAGTACTTC
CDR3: CASSFARATQYF

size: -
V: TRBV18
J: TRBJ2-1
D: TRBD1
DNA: TGTGCCAGCTCACCTACAGGACAGGCAACCTACAATGAGCAGTTCTTC
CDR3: CASSPTGQATYNEQFF

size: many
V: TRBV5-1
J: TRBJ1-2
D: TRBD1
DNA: TGCGCCAGCAGCTTCGAGGACAGGCTCATAAACTATGGCTACACCTTC
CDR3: CASSFEDRLINYGYTF

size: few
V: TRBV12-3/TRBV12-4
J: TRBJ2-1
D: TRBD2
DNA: TGTGCCAGCAGCTCCGGGACTAGCGGTAGAAGCCCCTACAATGAGCAGTTCTTC
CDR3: CASSSGTSGRSPYNEQFF

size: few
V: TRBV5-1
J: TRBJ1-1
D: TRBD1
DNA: TGCGCCAGCAGCGCAGGGGGCTGGACTGAAGCTTTCTTT
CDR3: CASSAGGWTEAFF

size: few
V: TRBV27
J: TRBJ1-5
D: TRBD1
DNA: TGTGCCAGCAGTTTAATTTGGACAGGGGGCATCAATCAGCCCCAGCATTTT
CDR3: CASSLIWTGGINQPQHF

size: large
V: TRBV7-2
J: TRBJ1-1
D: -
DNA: TGTGCCAGCGGGCGGTTGGGGGCTTTCTTT
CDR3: CASGRLGAFF

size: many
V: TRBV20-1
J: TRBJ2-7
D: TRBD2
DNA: TGCAGTGCTAGCGGGGGGGGTACAGTCCCCTACGAGCAGTACTTC
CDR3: CSASGGGTVPYEQYF